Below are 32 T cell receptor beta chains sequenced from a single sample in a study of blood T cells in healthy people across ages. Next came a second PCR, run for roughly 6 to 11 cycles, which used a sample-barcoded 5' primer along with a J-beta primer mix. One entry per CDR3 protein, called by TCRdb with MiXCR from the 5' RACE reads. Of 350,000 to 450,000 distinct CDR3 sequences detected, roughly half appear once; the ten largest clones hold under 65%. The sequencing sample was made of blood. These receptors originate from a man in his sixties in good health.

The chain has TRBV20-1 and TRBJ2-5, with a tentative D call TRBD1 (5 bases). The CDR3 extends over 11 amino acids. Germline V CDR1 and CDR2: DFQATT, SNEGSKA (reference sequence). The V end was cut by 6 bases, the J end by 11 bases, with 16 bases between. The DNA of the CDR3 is TGCAGTGCAACCCCTTCGACAGAGCAGTACTTC. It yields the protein CSATPSTEQYF.

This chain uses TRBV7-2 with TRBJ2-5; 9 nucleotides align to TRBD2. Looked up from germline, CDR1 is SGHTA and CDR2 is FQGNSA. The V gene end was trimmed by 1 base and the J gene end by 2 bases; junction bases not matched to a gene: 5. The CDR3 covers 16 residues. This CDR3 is CASSLVGGGAQETQYF. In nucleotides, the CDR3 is TGTGCCAGCAGCTTAGTTGGCGGGGGGGCACAAGAGACCCAGTACTTC. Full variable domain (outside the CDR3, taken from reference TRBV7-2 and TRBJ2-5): GAGVSQSPSNKVTEKGKDVELRCDPISGHTALYWYRQSLGQGLEFLIYFQGNSAPDKSGLPSDRFSAERTGGSVSTLTIQRTQQEDSAVYLCASSLVGGGAQETQYFGPGTRLLVL.

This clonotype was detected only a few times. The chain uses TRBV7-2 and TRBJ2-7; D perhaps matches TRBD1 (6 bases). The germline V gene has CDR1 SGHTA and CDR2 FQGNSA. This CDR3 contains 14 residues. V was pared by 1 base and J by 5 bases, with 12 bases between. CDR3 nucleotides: TGTGCCAGCAGCTTAGTGGCAGGGGCGGACGAGCAGTACTTC. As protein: CASSLVAGADEQYF. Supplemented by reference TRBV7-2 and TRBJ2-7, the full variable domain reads GAGVSQSPSNKVTEKGKDVELRCDPISGHTALYWYRQSLGQGLEFLIYFQGNSAPDKSGLPSDRFSAERTGGSVSTLTIQRTQQEDSAVYLCASSLVAGADEQYFGPGTRLTVT.

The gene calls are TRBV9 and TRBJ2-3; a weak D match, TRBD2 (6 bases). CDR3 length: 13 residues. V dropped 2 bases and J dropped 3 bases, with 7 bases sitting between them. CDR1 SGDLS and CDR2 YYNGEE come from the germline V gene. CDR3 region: CASSVLATDTQYF. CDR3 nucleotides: TGTGCCAGCAGCGTCCTAGCGACAGATACGCAGTATTTT.

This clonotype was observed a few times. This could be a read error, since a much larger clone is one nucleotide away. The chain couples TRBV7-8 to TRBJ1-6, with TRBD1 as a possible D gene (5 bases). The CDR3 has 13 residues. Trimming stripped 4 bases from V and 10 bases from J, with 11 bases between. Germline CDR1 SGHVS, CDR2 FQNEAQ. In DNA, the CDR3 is TGTGCCAGCAGCTGCTGGGGACGATCACCCCTCCACTTT. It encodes CASSCWGRSPLHF.

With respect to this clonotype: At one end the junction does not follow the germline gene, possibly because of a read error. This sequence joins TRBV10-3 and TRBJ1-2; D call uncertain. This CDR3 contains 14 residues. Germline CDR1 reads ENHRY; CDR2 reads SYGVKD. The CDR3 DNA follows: TGTGCCATCGGTGAGTCGATGGGGAACTATGGCTACACCTTC. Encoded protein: CAIGESMGNYGYTF.

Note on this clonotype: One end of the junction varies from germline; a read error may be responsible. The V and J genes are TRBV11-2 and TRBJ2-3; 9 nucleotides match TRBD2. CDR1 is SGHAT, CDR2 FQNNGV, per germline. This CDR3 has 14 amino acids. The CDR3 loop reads CASSFDSGGDTRYF. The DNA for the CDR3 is TGTGCCAGCAGCTTTGATAGCGGGGGCGATACGCGGTATTTT.

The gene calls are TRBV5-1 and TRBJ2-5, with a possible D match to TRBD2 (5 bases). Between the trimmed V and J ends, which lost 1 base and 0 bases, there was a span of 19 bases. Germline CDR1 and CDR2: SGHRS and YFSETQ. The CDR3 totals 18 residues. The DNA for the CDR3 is TGCGCCAGCAGCTTGTTCCAGAGGGCTTCGAGGTACCAAGAGACCCAGTACTTC. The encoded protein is CASSLFQRASRYQETQYF.

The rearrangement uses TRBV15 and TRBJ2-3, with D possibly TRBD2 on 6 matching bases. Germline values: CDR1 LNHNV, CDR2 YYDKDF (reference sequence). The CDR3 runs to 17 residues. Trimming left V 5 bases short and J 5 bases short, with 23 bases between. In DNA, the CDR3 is TGTGCCACCAGCCCCGGAAATGCGGGGTTGGGATTAGATACGCAGTATTTT. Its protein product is CATSPGNAGLGLDTQYF.

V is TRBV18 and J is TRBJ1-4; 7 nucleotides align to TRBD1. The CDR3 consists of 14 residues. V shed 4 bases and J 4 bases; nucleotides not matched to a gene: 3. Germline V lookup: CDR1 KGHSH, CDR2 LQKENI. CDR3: CASSRGQLNEKLFF. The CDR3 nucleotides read TGTGCCAGCTCACGGGGACAGCTTAATGAAAAACTGTTTTTT.

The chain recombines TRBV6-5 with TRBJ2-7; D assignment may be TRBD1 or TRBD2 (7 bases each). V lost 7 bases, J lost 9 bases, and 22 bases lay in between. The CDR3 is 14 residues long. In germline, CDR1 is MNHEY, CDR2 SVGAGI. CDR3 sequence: CASKKGQTSGGQYF. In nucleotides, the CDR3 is TGTGCCAGCAAAAAGGGACAGACCTCGGGGGGGCAGTACTTC.

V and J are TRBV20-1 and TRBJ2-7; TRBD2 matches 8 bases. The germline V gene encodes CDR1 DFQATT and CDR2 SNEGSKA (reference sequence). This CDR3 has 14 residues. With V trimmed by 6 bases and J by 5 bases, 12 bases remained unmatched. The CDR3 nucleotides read TGCAGTGCGGGAGCCGGGACTAGACAGGACGAGCAGTACTTC. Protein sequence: CSAGAGTRQDEQYF.

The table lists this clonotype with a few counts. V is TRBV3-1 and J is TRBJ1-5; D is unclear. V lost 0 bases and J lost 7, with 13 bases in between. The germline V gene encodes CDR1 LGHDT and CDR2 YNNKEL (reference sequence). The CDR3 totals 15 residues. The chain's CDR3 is CASSQDLDPRQPQHF. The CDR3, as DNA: TGTGCCAGCAGCCAAGATCTTGACCCGAGGCAGCCCCAGCATTTT.

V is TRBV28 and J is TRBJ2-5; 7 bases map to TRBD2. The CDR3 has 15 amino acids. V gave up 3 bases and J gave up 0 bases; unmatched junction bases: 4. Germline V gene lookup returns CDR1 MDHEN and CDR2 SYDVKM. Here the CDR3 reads CASSFGGGYQETQYF. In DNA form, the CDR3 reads TGTGCCAGCAGTTTTGGGGGGGGGTACCAAGAGACCCAGTACTTC.

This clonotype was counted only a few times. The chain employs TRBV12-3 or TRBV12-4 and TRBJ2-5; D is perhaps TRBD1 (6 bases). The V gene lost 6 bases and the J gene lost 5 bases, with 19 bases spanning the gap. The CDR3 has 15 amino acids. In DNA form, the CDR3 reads TGTGCCAGCAGCACCCCCGGGACAACAGGCGAGACCCAGTACTTC. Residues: CASSTPGTTGETQYF.

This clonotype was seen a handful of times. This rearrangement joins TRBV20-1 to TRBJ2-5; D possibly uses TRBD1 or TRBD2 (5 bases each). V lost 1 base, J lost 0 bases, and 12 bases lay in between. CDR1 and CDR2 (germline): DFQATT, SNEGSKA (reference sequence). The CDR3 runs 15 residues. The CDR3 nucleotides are TGCAGTGCTAGAGGGCCGGGACCTAACCAAGAGACCCAGTACTTC. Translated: CSARGPGPNQETQYF.

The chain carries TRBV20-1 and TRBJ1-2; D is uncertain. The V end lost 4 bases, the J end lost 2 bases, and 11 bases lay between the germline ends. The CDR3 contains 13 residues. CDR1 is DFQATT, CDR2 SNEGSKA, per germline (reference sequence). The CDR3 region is CSATTRLNYGYTF. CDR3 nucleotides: TGCAGTGCTACCACCCGGTTAAACTATGGCTACACCTTC.

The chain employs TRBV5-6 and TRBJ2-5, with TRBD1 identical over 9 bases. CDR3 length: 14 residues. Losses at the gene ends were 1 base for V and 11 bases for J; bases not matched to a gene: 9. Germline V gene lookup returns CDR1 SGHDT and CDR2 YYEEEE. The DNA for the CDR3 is TGTGCCAGCAGCTTGTCACAGGGGGCGATTGAGCAGTACTTC. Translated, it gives CASSLSQGAIEQYF.

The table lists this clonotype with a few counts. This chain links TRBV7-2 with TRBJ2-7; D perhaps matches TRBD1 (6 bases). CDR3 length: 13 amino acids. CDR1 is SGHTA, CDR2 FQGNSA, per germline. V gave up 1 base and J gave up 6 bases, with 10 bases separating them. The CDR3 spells CASSLDRVGEQYF. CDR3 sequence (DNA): TGTGCCAGCAGCTTAGACAGGGTTGGCGAGCAGTACTTC.

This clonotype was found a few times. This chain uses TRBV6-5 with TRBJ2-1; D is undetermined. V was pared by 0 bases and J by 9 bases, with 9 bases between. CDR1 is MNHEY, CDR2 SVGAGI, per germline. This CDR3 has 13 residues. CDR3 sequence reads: CASSYSEQREQFF. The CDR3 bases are TGTGCCAGCAGTTACTCGGAACAGCGTGAGCAGTTCTTC.

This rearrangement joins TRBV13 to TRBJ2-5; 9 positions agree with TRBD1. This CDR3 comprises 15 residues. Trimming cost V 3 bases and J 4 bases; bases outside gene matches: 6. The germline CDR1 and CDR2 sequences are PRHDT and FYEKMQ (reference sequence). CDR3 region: CASSFSGQGRETQYF. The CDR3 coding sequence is TGTGCCAGCAGCTTCTCGGGACAGGGTCGAGAGACCCAGTACTTC.

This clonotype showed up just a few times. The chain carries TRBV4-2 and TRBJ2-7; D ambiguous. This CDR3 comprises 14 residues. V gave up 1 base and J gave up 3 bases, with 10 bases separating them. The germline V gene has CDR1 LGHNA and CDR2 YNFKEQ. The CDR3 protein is CASSQGGINYEQYF. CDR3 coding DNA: TGTGCCAGCAGCCAAGGTGGTATTAACTACGAGCAGTACTTC.

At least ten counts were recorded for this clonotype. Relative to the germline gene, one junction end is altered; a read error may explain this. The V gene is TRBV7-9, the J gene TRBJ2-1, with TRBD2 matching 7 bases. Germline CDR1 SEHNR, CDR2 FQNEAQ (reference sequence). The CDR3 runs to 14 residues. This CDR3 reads CASSLAGSYNEQFF. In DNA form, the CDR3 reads TGCGCCAGCAGCTTAGCGGGCTCCTACAATGAGCAGTTCTTC.

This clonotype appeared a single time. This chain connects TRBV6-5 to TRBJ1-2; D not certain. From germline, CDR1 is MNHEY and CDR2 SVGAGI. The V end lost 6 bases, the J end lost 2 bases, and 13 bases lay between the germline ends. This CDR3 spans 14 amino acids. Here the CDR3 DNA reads TGTGCCAGCAGAAAGAGGGCAACCAACTATGGCTACACCTTC. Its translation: CASRKRATNYGYTF.

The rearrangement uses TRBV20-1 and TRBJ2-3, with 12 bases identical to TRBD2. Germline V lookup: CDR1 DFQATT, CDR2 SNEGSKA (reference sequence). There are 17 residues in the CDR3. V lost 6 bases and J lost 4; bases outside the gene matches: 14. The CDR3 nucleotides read TGCAGTGCCCACCCTACTAGCGGGGGGTCTAGCGCAGATACGCAGTATTTT. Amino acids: CSAHPTSGGSSADTQYF.

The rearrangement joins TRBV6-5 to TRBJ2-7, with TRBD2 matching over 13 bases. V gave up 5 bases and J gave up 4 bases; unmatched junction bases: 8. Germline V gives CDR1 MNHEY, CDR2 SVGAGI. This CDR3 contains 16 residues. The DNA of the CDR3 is TGTGCCAGCAGTAAAAGGACTAGCGGGAGTTCATACGAGCAGTACTTC. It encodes CASSKRTSGSSYEQYF.

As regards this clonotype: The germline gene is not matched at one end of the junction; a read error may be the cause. This CDR3 is CASSVTGAAYEQYF. The CDR3 DNA follows: TGTGCCAGCAGCGTCACGGGGGCCGCCTACGAGCAGTACTTT. The V gene is TRBV9, the J gene TRBJ2-7; D possibly matches TRBD1 or TRBD2 (6 bases each). CDR3 length: 14 residues. Per the germline V gene, CDR1 is SGDLS and CDR2 is YYNGEE.

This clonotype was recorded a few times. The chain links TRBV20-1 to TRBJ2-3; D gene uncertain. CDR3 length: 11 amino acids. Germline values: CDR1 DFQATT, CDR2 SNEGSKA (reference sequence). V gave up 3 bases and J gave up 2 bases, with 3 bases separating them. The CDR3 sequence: CSASHTDTQYF. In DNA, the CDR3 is TGCAGTGCTAGTCACACAGATACGCAGTATTTT.

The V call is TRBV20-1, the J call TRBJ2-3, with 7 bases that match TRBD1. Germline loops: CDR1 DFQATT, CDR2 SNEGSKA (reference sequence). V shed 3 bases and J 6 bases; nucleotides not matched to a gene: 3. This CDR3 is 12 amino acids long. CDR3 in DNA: TGCAGTGCTAGCGTACAGGGGGATACGCAGTATTTT. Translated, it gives CSASVQGDTQYF.

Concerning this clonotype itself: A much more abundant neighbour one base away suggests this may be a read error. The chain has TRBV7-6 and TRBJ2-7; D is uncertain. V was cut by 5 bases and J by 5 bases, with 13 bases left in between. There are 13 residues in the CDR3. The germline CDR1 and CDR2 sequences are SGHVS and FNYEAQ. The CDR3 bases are TGTGCCAGCAGCCTCAGTCGGACGGACGAGCAGTACTTC. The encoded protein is CASSLSRTDEQYF.

The CDR3 loop reads CASSKTSGGQETQYF. For the CDR3, the DNA is TGCGCCAGCAGTAAGACTAGCGGGGGGCAAGAGACCCAGTACTTC. This chain connects TRBV5-1 to TRBJ2-5; TRBD2 matches 13 bases. CDR3 length: 15 residues. Germline CDR1 reads SGHRS; CDR2 reads YFSETQ. V was pared by 5 bases and J by 2 bases, with 3 bases of the junction left unmatched. Full variable domain (missing parts from reference TRBV5-1 and TRBJ2-5): KAGVTQTPRYLIKTRGQQVTLSCSPISGHRSVSWYQQTPGQGLQFLFEYFSETQRNKGNFPGRFSGRQFSNSRSEMNVSTLELGDSALYLCASSKTSGGQETQYFGPGTRLLVL.

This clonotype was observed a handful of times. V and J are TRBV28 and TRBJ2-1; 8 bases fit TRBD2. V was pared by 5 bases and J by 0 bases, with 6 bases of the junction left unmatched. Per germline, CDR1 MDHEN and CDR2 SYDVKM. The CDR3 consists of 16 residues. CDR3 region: CASSSRGGSSYNEQFF. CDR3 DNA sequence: TGTGCCAGCAGTAGCCGGGGGGGCAGCTCCTACAATGAGCAGTTCTTC.